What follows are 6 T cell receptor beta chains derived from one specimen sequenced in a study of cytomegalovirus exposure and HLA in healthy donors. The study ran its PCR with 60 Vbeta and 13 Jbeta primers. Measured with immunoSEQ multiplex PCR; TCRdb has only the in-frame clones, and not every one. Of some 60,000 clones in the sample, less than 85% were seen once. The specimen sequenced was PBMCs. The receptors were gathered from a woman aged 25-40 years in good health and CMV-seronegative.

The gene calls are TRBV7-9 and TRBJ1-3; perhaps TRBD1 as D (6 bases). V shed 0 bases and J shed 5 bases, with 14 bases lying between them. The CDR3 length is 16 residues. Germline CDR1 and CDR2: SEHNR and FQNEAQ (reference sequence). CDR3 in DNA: TGTGCCAGCAGCTTAGCAGACAGGTCACAGAGAAACACCATATATTTT. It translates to CASSLADRSQRNTIYF.

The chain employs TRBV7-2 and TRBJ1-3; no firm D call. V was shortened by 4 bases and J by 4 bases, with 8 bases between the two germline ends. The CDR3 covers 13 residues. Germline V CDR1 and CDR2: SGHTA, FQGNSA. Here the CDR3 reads CASSSSAGNTIYF. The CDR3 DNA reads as TGTGCCAGCAGCTCATCCGCGGGAAACACCATATATTTT.

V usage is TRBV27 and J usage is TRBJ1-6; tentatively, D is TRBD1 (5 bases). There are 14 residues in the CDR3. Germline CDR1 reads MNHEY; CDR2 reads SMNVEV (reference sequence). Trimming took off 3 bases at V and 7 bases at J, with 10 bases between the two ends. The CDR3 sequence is CASSFRRGNSPLHF. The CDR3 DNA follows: TGTGCCAGCAGTTTCAGGAGGGGCAATTCACCCCTCCACTTT.

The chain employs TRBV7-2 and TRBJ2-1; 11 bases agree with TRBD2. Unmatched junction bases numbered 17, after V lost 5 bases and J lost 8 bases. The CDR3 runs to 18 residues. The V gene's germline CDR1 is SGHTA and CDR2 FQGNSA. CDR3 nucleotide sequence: TGTGCCAGCAGCCCGTCCGTGAAGCTAGCGGGAGGAGGAGATGAGCAGTTCTTC. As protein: CASSPSVKLAGGGDEQFF.

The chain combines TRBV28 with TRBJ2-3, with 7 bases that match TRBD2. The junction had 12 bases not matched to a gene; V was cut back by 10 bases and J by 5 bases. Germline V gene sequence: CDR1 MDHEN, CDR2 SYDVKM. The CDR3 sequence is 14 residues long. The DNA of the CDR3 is TGTGCCACCTTAGGGTTACTAGCGCAAGATACGCAGTATTTT. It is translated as CATLGLLAQDTQYF.

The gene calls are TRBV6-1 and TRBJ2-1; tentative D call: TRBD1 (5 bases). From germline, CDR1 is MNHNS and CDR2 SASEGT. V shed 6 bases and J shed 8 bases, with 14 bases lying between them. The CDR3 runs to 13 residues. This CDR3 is CASRGLWVDEQFF. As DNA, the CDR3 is TGTGCCAGCAGGGGGCTATGGGTCGATGAGCAGTTCTTC.